These T cell receptor beta chains were read from a single sample in a study of T cells in narcolepsy. The repertoire was sequenced with immunoSEQ multiplex PCR; TCRdb's copy has only in-frame clones and lacks some. The table records 30,000 to 40,000 clones, around 86% of them present only once. Sequenced sample: CD45RA- memory CD4+ T cells from PBMCs. All receptors derive from a human donor with narcolepsy. Both conserved end residues are part of each CDR3. D genes are given only for firm matches. Some rows have no size entry. The others give once, few or many, or a class for an expanded clone.

v_gene	j_gene	abundance	d_gene	CDR3nt	CDR3aa
TRBV7-8	TRBJ2-1	NA	NA	TGTGCCAGCAGCTTAGCCATCTCCCTCGTGTACAATGAGCAGTTCTTC	CASSLAISLVYNEQFF
TRBV5-1	TRBJ2-2	NA	TRBD2	TGCGCCAGCAGCTTGATGGCTAGCGGGAACACCGGGGAGCTGTTTTTT	CASSLMASGNTGELFF
TRBV7-2	TRBJ1-2	NA	TRBD1	TGTGCCAGCAGCTTAGATCGGGACAGCTATGGCTACACCTTC	CASSLDRDSYGYTF
TRBV30	TRBJ2-2	NA	NA	TGTGCCTGGACGAGAATGGCGAACACCGGGGAGCTGTTTTTT	CAWTRMANTGELFF
TRBV6-4	TRBJ2-7	NA	TRBD1	TGTGCCAGCAGGAAGGACAGGAGCTACGAGCAGTACTTC	CASRKDRSYEQYF
TRBV11-2	TRBJ1-6	NA	NA	TGTGCCAGCAGCCTGACAGTCCCTTCACCCCTCCACTTT	CASSLTVPSPLHF
TRBV7-2	TRBJ2-3	NA	NA	TGTGCCAGCAGCTTCGCGGCCGTTACAGATACGCAGTATTTT	CASSFAAVTDTQYF
TRBV14	TRBJ1-3	NA	NA	TGTGCCAGCAGCGCCCTCCTATCCTCTGGAAACACCATATATTTT	CASSALLSSGNTIYF
TRBV7-2	TRBJ1-6	NA	NA	TGTGCCAGCCGTTTAGAGGCCGTCATAAATAATTCACCCCTCCACTTT	CASRLEAVINNSPLHF
TRBV6-5	TRBJ2-2	NA	NA	TGTGCCAGCAGTCCCGCGGGCTTCGGGGAGCTGTTTTTT	CASSPAGFGELFF
TRBV30	TRBJ2-5	NA	NA	TGTGCCTGGAGCGGGGTTCAGGAAACCCAGTACTTC	CAWSGVQETQYF
TRBV5-1	TRBJ2-2	NA	TRBD1	TGCGCCAGCAGACGGGACAGTAACACCGGGGAGCTGTTTTTT	CASRRDSNTGELFF
TRBV7-9	TRBJ1-1	few	NA	TGTGCCACCAAGGGAAGGAACACTGAAGCTTTCTTT	CATKGRNTEAFF
TRBV6-1	TRBJ2-1	NA	NA	TGTGCCAGCAGTGAGGTCCAGGACTACAATGAGCAGTTCTTC	CASSEVQDYNEQFF
TRBV5-1	TRBJ2-7	NA	TRBD2	TGCGCCAGCAGCACGAACCTACTAGCGGGAGGCTACGAGCAGTACTTC	CASSTNLLAGGYEQYF
TRBV11-2	TRBJ2-7	few	TRBD1	TGTGCCAGCAGATCTACAGGGGAGACCTACTTC	CASRSTGETYF
TRBV30	TRBJ1-1	NA	NA	TGTGCCTGGATTCTCGGGACTGGGAACACTGAAGCTTTCTTT	CAWILGTGNTEAFF
TRBV2	TRBJ1-2	NA	NA	TGTGCCAGCAGCCAAGAGATCGACAGCCCTACCTTC	CASSQEIDSPTF
TRBV4-2	TRBJ1-1	once	NA	TGTGCCAGCAGTGACCAGGACAGCAACACTGAAGCTTTCTTT	CASSDQDSNTEAFF
TRBV5-4	TRBJ1-2	NA	NA	TGTGCCAGCAGCTTAGGACGGGTGTCTAACTATGGCTACACCTTC	CASSLGRVSNYGYTF
TRBV5-1	TRBJ1-1	once	TRBD1	TGCGCCAGCAGCTTGGGGACAGGGGAGGGTTTTGAAGCTTTCTTT	CASSLGTGEGFEAFF
TRBV7-9	TRBJ2-1	NA	NA	TGTGCCAGCAGCTTAGCCCCAGGAATTGAGCAGTTCTTC	CASSLAPGIEQFF
TRBV6-1	TRBJ2-3	NA	TRBD2	TGTGCCAGCAGTGGGGGACTAGCAATCGGGCAGTATTTT	CASSGGLAIGQYF
TRBV30	TRBJ1-2	NA	NA	TGTGCCTGGATAGGGAGGGAGACAGGAACGCTATCAAACTATGGCTACACCTTC	CAWIGRETGTLSNYGYTF